The clone carrying this T cell receptor (beta chain) came up a few times. Its antigen remains unidentified. The CDR3 sequence is 13 residues long. CDR1 and CDR2 (germline): SQVTM, ANQGSEA. V lost 1 base to trimming and J lost 3 bases, with 6 bases between them. The entry originates in a study of human T cells and chemical hapten exposure. Overall study context: Subjects had 2% DPC placed on 2 cm by 2 cm of upper inner arm skin for sensitization.

The time point is: patch test 2, 6 weeks after DPC sensitization. Indicated treatment: therapeutic diphenylcyclopropenone sensitization with weekly scalp DPC. TCRdb analysed the RACE reads with MiXCR anew, one entry per CDR3 protein. The sample holds roughly 380,000 distinct CDR3 sequences; roughly 6.3% are singletons and the top ten take less than 6.5%. Study results and limitations: Compared to controls, expanded TCRs made significantly more large clusters of similar CDR3s. TCRs exceeding a frequency of 1 in 1000 stayed unchanged under DPC sensitization. Positively correlated with patch test score were the counts of PT1 expanded TCRs.

The clonotype comes from a woman between 18 and 30 years old with alopecia areata. Some clones in this sample may be carry-over from other donors' samples. The source material was whole blood, sampled in connection with sensitization to the hapten diphenylcyclopropenone (DPC). The genes are TRBV29-1 and TRBJ1-4; D remains unclear. The CDR3 nucleotides read TGCAGCGTTGAAGCCCCCGCTAATGAAAAACTGTTTTTT. It codes for CSVEAPANEKLFF.